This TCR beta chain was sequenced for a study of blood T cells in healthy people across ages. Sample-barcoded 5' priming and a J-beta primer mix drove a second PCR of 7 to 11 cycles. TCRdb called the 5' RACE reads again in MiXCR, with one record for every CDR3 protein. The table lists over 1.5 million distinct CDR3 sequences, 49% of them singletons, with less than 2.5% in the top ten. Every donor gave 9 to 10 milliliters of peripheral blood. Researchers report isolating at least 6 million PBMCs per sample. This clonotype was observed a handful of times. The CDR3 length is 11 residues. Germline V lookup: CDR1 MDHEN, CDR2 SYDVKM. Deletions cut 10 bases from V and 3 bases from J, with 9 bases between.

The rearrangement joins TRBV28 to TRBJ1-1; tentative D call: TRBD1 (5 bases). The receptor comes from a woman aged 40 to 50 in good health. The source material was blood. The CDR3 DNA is TGTGCCATTACGGGACACACTGAAGCTTTCTTT. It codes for CAITGHTEAFF.